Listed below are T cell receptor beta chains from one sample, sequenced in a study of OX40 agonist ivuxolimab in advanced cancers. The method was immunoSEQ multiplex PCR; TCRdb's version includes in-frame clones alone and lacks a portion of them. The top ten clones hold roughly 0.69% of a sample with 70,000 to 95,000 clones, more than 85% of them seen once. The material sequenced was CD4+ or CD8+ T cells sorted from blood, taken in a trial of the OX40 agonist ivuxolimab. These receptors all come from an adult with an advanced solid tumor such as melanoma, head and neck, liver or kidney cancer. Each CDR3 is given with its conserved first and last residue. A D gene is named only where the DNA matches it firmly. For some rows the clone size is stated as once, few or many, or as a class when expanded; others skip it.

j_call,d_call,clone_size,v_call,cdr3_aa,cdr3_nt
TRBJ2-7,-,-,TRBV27,CATGMVNAYEQYF,TGTGCCACAGGGATGGTGAATGCCTACGAGCAGTACTTC
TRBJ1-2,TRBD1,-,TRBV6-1,CASSRLGTDYGYTF,TGTGCCAGCAGTCGTTTGGGGACAGATTATGGCTACACCTTC
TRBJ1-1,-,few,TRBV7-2,CASSGRAGFGNTEAFF,TGTGCCAGCAGCGGGCGCGCCGGGTTTGGGAACACTGAAGCTTTCTTT
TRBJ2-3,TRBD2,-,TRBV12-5,CASGLAGGPEDTQYF,TGTGCTAGTGGTCTAGCGGGAGGGCCTGAAGATACGCAGTATTTT
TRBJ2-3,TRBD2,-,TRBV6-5,CASRLADSTDTQYF,TGTGCCAGCAGGCTAGCGGATAGCACAGATACGCAGTATTTT
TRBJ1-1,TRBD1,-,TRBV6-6,CASRRLYQGGITEAFF,TGTGCCAGCAGGCGCTTGTATCAGGGGGGTATCACTGAAGCTTTCTTT
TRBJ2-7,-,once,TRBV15,CATSRGPGSYEQYF,TGTGCCACCAGCAGAGGTCCAGGGAGCTACGAGCAGTACTTC
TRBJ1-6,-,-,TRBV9,CASSVGGSPYSPLHF,TGTGCCAGCAGCGTGGGTGGGTCCCCGTATTCACCCCTCCACTTT
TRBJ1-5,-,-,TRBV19,CATGQKSNQPQHF,TGTGCCACTGGACAAAAAAGCAATCAGCCCCAGCATTTT
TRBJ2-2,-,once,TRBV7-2,CASSWDTGELFF,TGTGCCAGCAGCTGGGACACCGGGGAGCTGTTTTTT
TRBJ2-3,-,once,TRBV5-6,CASSRGVASTDTQYF,TGTGCCAGCAGCCGAGGGGTAGCTAGCACAGATACGCAGTATTTT
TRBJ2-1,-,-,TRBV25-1,CASSESQAGYNEQFF,TGTGCCAGCAGTGAGTCGCAGGCCGGATACAATGAGCAGTTCTTC
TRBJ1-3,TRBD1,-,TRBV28,CASSLGQGAGNTIYF,TGTGCCAGCAGTTTAGGACAGGGGGCTGGAAACACCATATATTTT